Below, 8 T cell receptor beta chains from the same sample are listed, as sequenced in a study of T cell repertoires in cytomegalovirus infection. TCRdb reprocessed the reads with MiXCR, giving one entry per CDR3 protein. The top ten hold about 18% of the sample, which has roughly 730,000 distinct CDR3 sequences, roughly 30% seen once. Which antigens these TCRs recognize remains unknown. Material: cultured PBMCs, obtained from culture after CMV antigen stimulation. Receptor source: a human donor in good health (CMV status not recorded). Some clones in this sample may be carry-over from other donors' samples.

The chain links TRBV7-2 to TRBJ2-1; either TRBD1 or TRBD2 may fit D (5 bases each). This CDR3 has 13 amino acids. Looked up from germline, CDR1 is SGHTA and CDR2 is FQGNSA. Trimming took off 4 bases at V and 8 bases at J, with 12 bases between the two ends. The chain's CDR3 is CASSYGTGDEQFF. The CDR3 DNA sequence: TGTGCCAGCAGCTATGGGACCGGGGATGAGCAGTTCTTC.

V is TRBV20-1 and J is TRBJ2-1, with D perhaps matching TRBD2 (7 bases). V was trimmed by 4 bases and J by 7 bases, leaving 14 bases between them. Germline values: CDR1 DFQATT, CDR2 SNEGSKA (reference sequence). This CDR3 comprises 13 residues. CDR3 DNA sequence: TGCAGTGCTATGCCGGGGGGCTTAAATGAGCAGTTCTTC. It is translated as CSAMPGGLNEQFF.

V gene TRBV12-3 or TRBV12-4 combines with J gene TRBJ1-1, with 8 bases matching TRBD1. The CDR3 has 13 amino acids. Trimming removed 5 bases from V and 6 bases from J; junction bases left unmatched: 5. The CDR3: CASSRLQGAEAFF. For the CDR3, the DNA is TGTGCCAGCAGTCGACTACAGGGGGCTGAAGCTTTCTTT.

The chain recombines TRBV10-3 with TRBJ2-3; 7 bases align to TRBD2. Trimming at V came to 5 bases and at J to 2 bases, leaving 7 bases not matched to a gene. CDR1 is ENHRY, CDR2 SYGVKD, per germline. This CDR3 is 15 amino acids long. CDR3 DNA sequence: TGTGCCATCAGTTACCCTAGCGGTTTCACAGATACGCAGTATTTT. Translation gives CAISYPSGFTDTQYF.

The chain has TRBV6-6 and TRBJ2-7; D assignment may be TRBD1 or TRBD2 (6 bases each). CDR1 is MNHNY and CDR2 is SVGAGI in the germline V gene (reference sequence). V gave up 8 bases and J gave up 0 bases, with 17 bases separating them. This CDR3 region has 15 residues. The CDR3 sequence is CASGLGGGFSYEQYF. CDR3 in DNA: TGTGCCAGCGGTCTCGGAGGGGGATTCTCCTACGAGCAGTACTTC.

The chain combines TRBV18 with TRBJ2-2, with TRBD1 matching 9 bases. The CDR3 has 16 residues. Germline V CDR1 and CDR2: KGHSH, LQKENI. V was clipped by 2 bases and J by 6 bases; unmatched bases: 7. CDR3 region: CASSPVLGQGSGELFF. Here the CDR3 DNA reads TGTGCCAGCTCACCAGTTCTGGGACAGGGATCCGGGGAGCTGTTTTTT.

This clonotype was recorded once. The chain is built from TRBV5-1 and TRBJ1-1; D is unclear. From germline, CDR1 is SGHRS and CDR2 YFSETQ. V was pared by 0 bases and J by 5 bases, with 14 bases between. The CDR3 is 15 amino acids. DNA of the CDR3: TGCGCCAGCAGCTTGGGCCCCCGGAGGGAAACTGAAGCTTTCTTT. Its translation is CASSLGPRRETEAFF.

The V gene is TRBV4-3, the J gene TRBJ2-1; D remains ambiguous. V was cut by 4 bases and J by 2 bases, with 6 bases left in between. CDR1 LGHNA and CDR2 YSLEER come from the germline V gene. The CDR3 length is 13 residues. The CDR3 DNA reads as TGCGCCAGCAGCCGGGATCCCTACAATGAGCAGTTCTTC. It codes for CASSRDPYNEQFF.